The 10 T cell receptor beta chains given below trace back to one sample, sequenced in a study of T-cell memory formation after mild COVID-19. From the 5' RACE reads, TCRdb called clonotypes with MiXCR, one entry per CDR3 protein. The sample has 45,000 to 65,000 distinct CDR3 sequences, over 7.5% seen once. Specimen: PBMCs or a T cell subset sorted from them (not recorded which). Receptor source: a man aged 18-30 years who had mild COVID-19 (a few samples of this study predate the infection). Cell type and time point are not known.

The rearrangement joins TRBV12-5 to TRBJ2-7, with D possibly matching TRBD1 (6 bases). Germline V CDR1 and CDR2: LGHNT, FRNRAP. There are 14 residues in the CDR3. V was pared by 7 bases and J by 0 bases, with 13 bases between. DNA for the CDR3: TGTGCTAGTGCCCCACAGGGTCCCTCCTACGAGCAGTACTTC. This gives the protein CASAPQGPSYEQYF. Full variable domain (outside the CDR3, taken from reference TRBV12-5 and TRBJ2-7): DARVTQTPRHKVTEMGQEVTMRCQPILGHNTVFWYRQTMMQGLELLAYFRNRAPLDDSGMPKDRFSAEMPDATLATLKIQPSEPRDSAVYFCASAPQGPSYEQYFGPGTRLTVT.

This clonotype was detected only a few times. The chain employs TRBV4-1 and TRBJ1-1; 8 bases fit TRBD1. CDR3 size: 17 residues. Unmatched junction bases numbered 13, after V lost 3 bases and J lost 4 bases. Germline loops: CDR1 MGHRA, CDR2 YSYEKL. The CDR3 DNA reads as TGCGCCAGCAGCCACCCAAGGGACAGGAATCGGGGCACTGAAGCTTTCTTT. Amino acid sequence: CASSHPRDRNRGTEAFF.

The CDR3 loop is CASAGTGVVETQYF. As DNA, the CDR3 is TGTGCCAGTGCCGGGACAGGGGTGGTAGAGACCCAGTACTTC. The rearrangement links TRBV19 to TRBJ2-5, with 10 nucleotides matching TRBD1. The CDR3 is made up of 14 amino acids. Germline V gives CDR1 LNHDA, CDR2 SQIVND (reference sequence). V trimming: 8 bases; J trimming: 4 bases; junction bases outside the gene matches: 7. Full variable domain (rest looked up from reference TRBV19 and TRBJ2-5): DGGITQSPKYLFRKEGQNVTLSCEQNLNHDAMYWYRQDPGQGLRLIYYSQIVNDFQKGDIAEGYSVSREKKESFPLTVTSAQKNPTAFYLCASAGTGVVETQYFGPGTRLLVL.

There are many counts of this clonotype. V is TRBV5-1 and J is TRBJ2-3; 7 nucleotides align to TRBD1. Germline V gene lookup returns CDR1 SGHRS and CDR2 YFSETQ. The CDR3 has 13 amino acids. The V gene end was trimmed by 2 bases and the J gene end by 5 bases; junction bases not matched to a gene: 2. The CDR3 sequence is CASSLNRGDTQYF. The CDR3 DNA reads TGCGCCAGCAGCTTAAACAGGGGAGATACGCAGTATTTT.

The chain carries TRBV5-4 and TRBJ2-5; 8 bases are a match to TRBD1. Germline V CDR1 and CDR2: SGHNT, YYREEE (reference sequence). The V gene end was trimmed by 4 bases and the J gene end by 5 bases; junction bases not matched to a gene: 7. The CDR3 has 14 amino acids. The CDR3 bases are TGTGCCAGCAGCGACCGACAGGGGTCGGAGACCCAGTACTTC. Encoded protein: CASSDRQGSETQYF.

This clonotype was seen a few times. V gene TRBV3-1 combines with J gene TRBJ2-2; no definite D call. The V end was cut by 1 base, the J end by 6 bases, with 9 bases between. The germline V gene has CDR1 LGHDT and CDR2 YNNKEL (reference sequence). CDR3 size: 14 residues. The DNA of the CDR3 is TGTGCCAGCAGCCAAGCTAGAGCAGCCGGGGAGCTGTTTTTT. Encoded protein: CASSQARAAGELFF. Full variable domain (missing parts from reference TRBV3-1 and TRBJ2-2): DTAVSQTPKYLVTQMGNDKSIKCEQNLGHDTMYWYKQDSKKFLKIMFSYNNKELIINETVPNRFSPKSPDKAHLNLHINSLELGDSAVYFCASSQARAAGELFFGEGSRLTVL.

The chain has TRBV6-2 or TRBV6-3 and TRBJ2-5; D unresolved. The CDR3 runs to 12 residues. Trimming took 6 bases from V and 5 from J, leaving 10 bases between them. Germline CDR1 MNHEY, CDR2 SVGEGT. The CDR3 nucleotides are TGTGCCAGCAGCACCTTCTTGGAGACCCAGTACTTC. Its protein product is CASSTFLETQYF.

The sample holds a few counts of this clonotype. The genes are TRBV18 and TRBJ2-3; D unclear. Germline values: CDR1 KGHSH, CDR2 LQKENI. This CDR3 is 16 amino acids long. Trimming removed 1 base from V and 2 bases from J, with 13 bases in between. The CDR3 loop reads CASSPLALGATDTQYF. CDR3 sequence (DNA): TGTGCCAGCTCACCACTGGCCTTAGGAGCCACAGATACGCAGTATTTT.

This rearrangement joins TRBV6-2 or TRBV6-3 to TRBJ2-2, with 8 positions matching TRBD1. The CDR3 loop spans 14 amino acids. V shed 7 bases and J 5 bases; nucleotides not matched to a gene: 6. Germline CDR1 reads MNHEY; CDR2 reads SVGEGT. CDR3: CASTLQGGTGELFF. The CDR3 DNA sequence: TGTGCCAGCACCTTACAGGGGGGTACCGGGGAGCTGTTTTTT.

The table lists this clonotype with a few counts. No conserved phenylalanine or tryptophan ends this CDR3, so it is likely a read error. Because the CDR3's place on the DNA is in doubt, the DNA is left out and the CDR3 is given as listed by TCRdb. The V gene is TRBV5-3, the J gene TRBJ2-5; TRBD1 is the table's D call, not checked against the DNA. TRBV5-3 is sorted into the ORF group, with uncertain function. A total of 8 residues make up the CDR3, ends included. Here the CDR3 reads CAADRWGP.